Shown below are 5 T cell receptor beta chains from a single sample sequenced in a study of control samples from healthy donors and cancer patients. Only in-frame clones appear in the TCRdb table, and some are missing; sequencing was by immunoSEQ multiplex PCR. The table includes around 89,000 clones, approximately 82% detected once. Sequencing was performed on blood. The receptors here all came from a woman aged 60 to 75 in good health.

Worth noting for this clone: One end of the junction is discordant with germline, which a read error may explain. The chain combines TRBV5-1 with TRBJ1-2, with D possibly being TRBD1 (5 bases). The CDR3 covers 15 residues. Germline V gives CDR1 SGHRS, CDR2 YFSETQ. The CDR3 region is CASSLRQGGDYGHTF. CDR3 coding DNA: TGCGCCAGCAGCTTGAGGCAGGGTGGGGACTATGGCCACACCTTC.

The J gene is TRBJ1-2, the V gene TRBV7-6, with 7 bases aligning to TRBD1. Losses at the gene ends were 1 base for V and 8 bases for J; bases not matched to a gene: 7. The CDR3 length is 14 residues. The germline CDR1 and CDR2 sequences are SGHVS and FNYEAQ. The CDR3 nucleotides read TGTGCCAGCAGCTTAGGAGTGGGACAGAGGGGCTACACCTTC. Its protein product is CASSLGVGQRGYTF.

The rearrangement links TRBV27 to TRBJ1-5; perhaps TRBD1 as D (6 bases). Germline CDR1 MNHEY, CDR2 SMNVEV (reference sequence). Trimming pared 3 bases from V and 4 bases from J, leaving 10 bases between. The CDR3 covers 14 residues. CDR3 residues: CASSFTRGNQPQHF. The DNA of the CDR3 is TGTGCCAGCAGTTTCACCAGGGGAAATCAGCCCCAGCATTTT.

The chain carries TRBV5-1 and TRBJ1-4, with no clear D. Germline assignment: CDR1 SGHRS and CDR2 YFSETQ. The CDR3 covers 15 residues. Trimming took 0 bases from V and 3 from J, leaving 9 bases between them. The CDR3, as DNA: TGCGCCAGCAGCTTGGCGGGTACGGCTAATGAAAAACTGTTTTTT. This encodes CASSLAGTANEKLFF.

The chain recombines TRBV29-1 with TRBJ2-3; D remains unclear. Germline lookup yields CDR1 SQVTM and CDR2 ANQGSEA. The CDR3 sequence is 10 residues long. V lost 6 bases, J lost 7 bases, and 8 bases lay in between. The CDR3 spells CSVKGYTQYF. For the CDR3, the DNA is TGCAGCGTAAAAGGGTATACGCAGTATTTT.